This entry lists 28 T cell receptor beta chains sequenced from one sample in a study of control samples from healthy donors and cancer patients. Produced via immunoSEQ multiplex PCR; TCRdb's table is partial and in-frame only. The sample has tens of thousands of clones; 90% to 95% are singletons. The sequenced sample consisted of blood. The receptors were sampled from a man aged 50-60 years in good health.

This clone occurred a few times. The rearrangement links TRBV6-5 to TRBJ1-1, with TRBD1 matching 8 bases. The germline CDR1 and CDR2 sequences are MNHEY and SVGAGI. CDR3 length: 13 residues. V trimming: 6 bases; J trimming: 1 base; junction bases outside the gene matches: 1. The CDR3 DNA reads TGTGCCAGCAGAGGGACAGGGAACACTGAAGCTTTCTTT. It is translated as CASRGTGNTEAFF.

V and J are TRBV19 and TRBJ2-4, with D maybe TRBD2 (5 bases). The CDR3 runs 12 residues. The V gene lost 6 bases and the J gene lost 8 bases, with 11 bases spanning the gap. The germline CDR1 and CDR2 sequences are LNHDA and SQIVND (reference sequence). In DNA, the CDR3 is TGTGCCAGTAGCTTCCTCGGGGACATTCAGTACTTC. This gives the protein CASSFLGDIQYF. Full variable domain (outside the CDR3, taken from reference TRBV19 and TRBJ2-4): DGGITQSPKYLFRKEGQNVTLSCEQNLNHDAMYWYRQDPGQGLRLIYYSQIVNDFQKGDIAEGYSVSREKKESFPLTVTSAQKNPTAFYLCASSFLGDIQYFGAGTRLSVL.

The chain carries TRBV10-1 and TRBJ2-1, with TRBD2 as a possible D gene (6 bases). Trimming took 0 bases from V and 12 from J, leaving 9 bases between them. CDR1 and CDR2 (germline): WNHNN, SYGVQD (reference sequence). The CDR3 runs 12 residues. The CDR3 coding sequence is TGCGCCAGCAGTGAGTCTGTGGGGGGGCAGTTCTTC. Its protein product is CASSESVGGQFF.

This chain connects TRBV7-9 to TRBJ1-4; D is undetermined. V dropped 1 base and J dropped 0 bases, with 6 bases sitting between them. This CDR3 spans 15 amino acids. CDR1 SEHNR and CDR2 FQNEAQ come from the germline V gene (reference sequence). DNA of the CDR3: TGTGCCAGCAGCTTAGGGGTCCCAACTAATGAAAAACTGTTTTTT. Encoded protein: CASSLGVPTNEKLFF. Variable domain in full (rest from reference TRBV7-9 and TRBJ1-4): DTGVSQNPRHKITKRGQNVTFRCDPISEHNRLYWYRQTLGQGPEFLTYFQNEAQLEKSRLLSDRFSAERPKGSFSTLEIQRTEQGDSAMYLCASSLGVPTNEKLFFGSGTQLSVL.

In this sample, this clone turned up once. The V gene is TRBV5-1, the J gene TRBJ1-1; D ambiguous. This CDR3 contains 14 residues. The V gene's germline CDR1 is SGHRS and CDR2 YFSETQ. Trimming pared 2 bases from V and 1 base from J, leaving 9 bases between. For the CDR3, the DNA is TGCGCCAGCAGCTTTAAGGTGGGGAACACTGAAGCTTTCTTT. Encoded protein: CASSFKVGNTEAFF.

The V and J genes are TRBV7-2 and TRBJ2-1; tentative D call: TRBD2 (6 bases). Trimming shortened V by 6 bases and J by 0 bases, and 18 bases separated the two germline ends. The length of the CDR3 is 17 residues. Per the germline V gene, CDR1 is SGHTA and CDR2 is FQGNSA. The CDR3 is CASRRDAGLSSYNEQFF. CDR3 DNA: TGTGCCAGCAGGCGGGACGCCGGATTAAGCTCCTACAATGAGCAGTTCTTC.

To note about this clone: At the DNA level, this CDR3 is encoded by other sequences in the same sample as well. The chain recombines TRBV3-1 (or the pseudogene TRBV3-2) with TRBJ1-2; D unclear. There are 12 residues in the CDR3. Per germline, CDR1 LGHDT and CDR2 YNNKEL (reference sequence). Trimming removed 0 bases at V and 5 bases at J, with 4 bases between. The CDR3 protein is CASSQERYGYTF. CDR3 nucleotide sequence: TGTGCCAGCAGCCAAGAGCGTTATGGCTACACCTTC.

The CDR3 DNA reads as TGTGCCAGCACCTTAACTAGATACTCCTACAATGAGCAGTTCTTC. As protein: CASTLTRYSYNEQFF. The genes are TRBV6-5 and TRBJ2-1; a weak D match, TRBD2 (5 bases). The V gene lost 7 bases and the J gene lost 0 bases, with 13 bases spanning the gap. The CDR3 is 15 residues long. Germline CDR1 is MNHEY and CDR2 is SVGAGI.

The chain recombines TRBV19 with TRBJ1-5; D is uncertain. This CDR3 is built from 13 residues. V lost 2 bases and J lost 5, with 7 bases in between. Germline CDR1 is LNHDA and CDR2 is SQIVND (reference sequence). The CDR3 here is CASSINGYQPQHF. The CDR3 nucleotides are TGTGCCAGTAGTATAAACGGATATCAGCCCCAGCATTTT.

The chain joins TRBV7-8 to TRBJ1-1, with D hard to call. V dropped 5 bases and J dropped 3 bases, with 16 bases sitting between them. The germline V gene encodes CDR1 SGHVS and CDR2 FQNEAQ. The length of the CDR3 is 15 residues. This CDR3 reads CASSPRRLFYTEAFF. The CDR3 DNA follows: TGTGCCAGCAGCCCTAGAAGACTCTTTTACACTGAAGCTTTCTTT.

The V call is TRBV6-6, the J call TRBJ1-3; possible D gene TRBD1, 6 bases. Germline CDR1 MNHNY, CDR2 SVGAGI (reference sequence). CDR3 length: 16 residues. The germline V and J ends were trimmed by 5 bases and 0 bases, with 14 bases remaining between them. The CDR3 region has the DNA TGTGCCAGCAGTCTCGGACAGAACCTCTCTGGAAACACCATATATTTT. Protein: CASSLGQNLSGNTIYF.

This clone has only a few counts. The rearrangement uses TRBV4-2 and TRBJ2-7; tentatively, D is TRBD1 (7 bases). Looked up from germline, CDR1 is LGHNA and CDR2 is YNFKEQ. The CDR3 is 16 amino acids. The germline V and J ends were trimmed by 0 bases and 5 bases, with 17 bases remaining between them. This chain's CDR3 is CASSQDLQGGLNEQYF. The CDR3 DNA follows: TGTGCCAGCAGCCAAGACCTCCAGGGGGGCTTGAACGAGCAGTACTTC.

This chain links TRBV7-6 with TRBJ1-1; possible D gene TRBD1, 5 bases. Germline V gene lookup returns CDR1 SGHVS and CDR2 FNYEAQ. The CDR3 runs 14 residues. V was trimmed by 6 bases and J by 0 bases, leaving 11 bases between them. The CDR3, as DNA: TGTGCCAGCAGAACGGGGCCGGTGAACACTGAAGCTTTCTTT. It is translated as CASRTGPVNTEAFF. Based on the CDR3 plus reference TRBV7-6 and TRBJ1-1, the full variable domain is GAGVSQSPRYKVTKRGQDVALRCDPISGHVSLYWYRQALGQGPEFLTYFNYEAQQDKSGLPNDRFSAERPEGSISTLTIQRTEQRDSAMYRCASRTGPVNTEAFFGQGTRLTVV.

This chain uses TRBV11-2 with TRBJ1-3; no clear D. V shed 1 base and J shed 4 bases, with 11 bases lying between them. The CDR3 has 15 amino acids. Germline V gene data show CDR1 as SGHAT and CDR2 as FQNNGV. Written as DNA, the CDR3 is TGTGCCAGCAGCTTAGCGGTCGGCTCGGGAAACACCATATATTTT. Its protein product is CASSLAVGSGNTIYF.

This clone is a singleton in its sample. This sequence joins TRBV5-1 and TRBJ1-6; D not certain. Trimming left V 0 bases short and J 7 bases short, with 11 bases between. Germline V lookup: CDR1 SGHRS, CDR2 YFSETQ. This CDR3 spans 15 amino acids. The chain's CDR3 is CASSLVLGPNSPLHF. CDR3 in DNA: TGCGCCAGCAGCTTGGTGCTGGGCCCCAATTCACCCCTCCACTTT.

The chain combines TRBV18 with TRBJ1-2; maybe TRBD1 (5 bases). The CDR3 is 14 amino acids. Germline V lookup: CDR1 KGHSH, CDR2 LQKENI. V shed 1 base and J shed 3 bases, with 9 bases lying between them. The CDR3 DNA is TGTGCCAGCTCACCACGGCAGGGAGACTATGGCTACACCTTC. This encodes CASSPRQGDYGYTF.

In this sample, this clone turned up once. V usage is TRBV2 and J usage is TRBJ1-6; unclear D gene. V lost 7 bases and J lost 4, with 23 bases in between. Germline V CDR1 and CDR2: SNHLY, FYNNEI. This CDR3 contains 18 residues. The CDR3 sequence is CASIDSGPPAIYNSPLHF. The CDR3 coding sequence is TGTGCCAGCATCGATTCAGGACCGCCGGCTATATATAATTCACCCCTCCACTTT.

The gene calls are TRBV27 and TRBJ1-5, with D possibly being TRBD1 (5 bases). The CDR3 covers 15 residues. Deletions cut 10 bases from V and 0 bases from J, with 16 bases between. CDR1 and CDR2 (germline): MNHEY, SMNVEV (reference sequence). The CDR3 sequence is CATRARGDSNQPQHF. DNA of the CDR3: TGTGCCACCAGGGCTAGAGGGGATAGCAATCAGCCCCAGCATTTT.

The rearrangement uses TRBV7-2 and TRBJ1-6, with TRBD1 identical over 9 bases. Germline assignment: CDR1 SGHTA and CDR2 FQGNSA. There are 14 residues in the CDR3. J lost 8 bases, V lost 5 bases, and 4 bases had no gene match. CDR3 residues: CASSPGQGHSPLHF. CDR3 coding DNA: TGTGCCAGCAGCCCCGGACAGGGGCATTCACCCCTCCACTTT.

CDR3 DNA sequence: TGTGCCAGCAGTTACAACAGGGCTGGGGCCAACGTCCTGACTTTC. Translating gives CASSYNRAGANVLTF. The rearrangement links TRBV6-2 or TRBV6-3 to TRBJ2-6; D may be TRBD1 (6 bases). This CDR3 spans 15 amino acids. V lost 2 bases to trimming and J lost 2 bases, with 7 bases between them. The V gene's germline CDR1 is MNHEY and CDR2 SVGEGT.

The V gene is TRBV19, the J gene TRBJ1-1; D may be TRBD1 (5 bases). The CDR3 has 12 residues. The V and J ends lost 5 bases and 3 bases respectively, with 7 bases between them. The germline V gene encodes CDR1 LNHDA and CDR2 SQIVND (reference sequence). CDR3 bases: TGTGCCAGTAGTGGACAACACACTGAAGCTTTCTTT. Amino acid sequence: CASSGQHTEAFF.

The chain employs TRBV10-3 and TRBJ2-7, with D possibly being TRBD1 (6 bases). The V end lost 3 bases, the J end lost 0 bases, and 9 bases lay between the germline ends. The V gene's germline CDR1 is ENHRY and CDR2 SYGVKD. The CDR3 runs to 14 residues. Here the CDR3 DNA reads TGTGCCATCAGTGACCGGGACACCTCCTACGAGCAGTACTTC. Its protein is CAISDRDTSYEQYF.

The chain recombines TRBV27 with TRBJ1-1, with D unclear. CDR1 and CDR2 (germline): MNHEY, SMNVEV (reference sequence). The CDR3 sequence is 13 residues long. V was clipped by 5 bases and J by 3 bases, with 10 bases between them. The CDR3 protein is CASSGRQDTEAFF. The CDR3, as DNA: TGTGCCAGCAGTGGTAGGCAGGACACTGAAGCTTTCTTT.

CDR3 region: CASSFYLRTSHYEQYF. The CDR3 coding sequence is TGTGCCAGCAGCTTTTATCTGAGGACTAGCCACTACGAGCAGTACTTC. This chain connects TRBV5-6 to TRBJ2-7; 8 positions match TRBD2. Looked up from germline, CDR1 is SGHDT and CDR2 is YYEEEE. The V segment lost 2 bases and the J segment 3 bases; nucleotides outside the gene matches: 10. The CDR3 runs 16 residues.

The rearrangement uses TRBV2 and TRBJ2-2; 9 nucleotides match TRBD2. V lost 7 bases to trimming and J lost 1 base; unmatched junction nucleotides: 4. The CDR3 is made up of 15 amino acids. Germline V gene data show CDR1 as SNHLY and CDR2 as FYNNEI. CDR3 region: CASNKAGGNTGELFF. The CDR3 nucleotides read TGTGCCAGCAACAAAGCGGGGGGGAACACCGGGGAGCTGTTTTTT.

The chain combines TRBV12-5 with TRBJ1-4; tentative D call: TRBD1 (5 bases). This CDR3 comprises 15 residues. V was shortened by 4 bases and J by 0 bases, with 9 bases between the two germline ends. Germline lookup yields CDR1 LGHNT and CDR2 FRNRAP. The CDR3 DNA reads TGTGCTAGTGGTTCCGGGACGCCAACTAATGAAAAACTGTTTTTT. It yields the protein CASGSGTPTNEKLFF.

This chain connects TRBV29-1 to TRBJ1-5, with D uncertain. The CDR3 is 13 residues long. Germline assignment: CDR1 SQVTM and CDR2 ANQGSEA. V was cut by 4 bases and J by 3 bases, with 10 bases left in between. The CDR3 reads CSVVLAVNQPQHF. The CDR3 region has the DNA TGCAGCGTTGTTTTGGCGGTCAATCAGCCCCAGCATTTT.

The V call is TRBV5-1, the J call TRBJ1-4; no firm D call. The CDR3 covers 14 residues. Trimming stripped 1 base from V and 5 bases from J, with 9 bases between. Germline V gene lookup returns CDR1 SGHRS and CDR2 YFSETQ. The CDR3 sequence: CASSLNSVNEKLFF. The CDR3 nucleotides read TGCGCCAGCAGCTTGAACAGCGTGAATGAAAAACTGTTTTTT.